Listed below are T cell receptor beta chains from one sample, sequenced in a study of beta chain features in type 1 diabetes. Measured with immunoSEQ multiplex PCR; TCRdb has only the in-frame clones, and not every one. The data hold some 350,000 clones, with less than 15% observed a single time. Sample: naive CD4+ T cells from blood. The receptors derive from a woman between 18 and 29 years old with type 1 diabetes. The CDR3 runs from the conserved cysteine through the conserved F or W. The order of the fields is J gene, D gene, V gene, clone size, CDR3 protein, CDR3 DNA. D genes are given only for firm matches. Size values are once, few and many counts, or a class for expanded clones, and some rows have none.

J gene: TRBJ2-5; D gene: NA; V gene: TRBV7-2; clone size: few; CDR3 protein: CASSLGASAETQYF; CDR3 DNA: TGTGCCAGCAGCTTAGGGGCTAGCGCGGAGACCCAGTACTTC
J gene: TRBJ2-1; D gene: TRBD2; V gene: TRBV7-9; clone size: NA; CDR3 protein: CASSISGSSWLQQFF; CDR3 DNA: TGTGCCAGCAGCATTAGCGGGAGTAGCTGGTTGCAGCAGTTCTTC
J gene: TRBJ2-1; D gene: NA; V gene: TRBV2; clone size: few; CDR3 protein: CATQDIPSGNEQFF; CDR3 DNA: TGTGCCACCCAAGACATCCCCTCTGGAAATGAGCAGTTCTTC
J gene: TRBJ2-1; D gene: NA; V gene: TRBV5-1; clone size: NA; CDR3 protein: CASSVGDYEQFF; CDR3 DNA: TGCGCCAGCAGCGTAGGCGACTATGAGCAGTTCTTC
J gene: TRBJ2-7; D gene: NA; V gene: TRBV28; clone size: few; CDR3 protein: CASSLSQITYEQYF; CDR3 DNA: TGTGCCAGCAGTCTGAGCCAAATAACCTACGAGCAGTACTTC
J gene: TRBJ2-7; D gene: NA; V gene: TRBV10-3; clone size: NA; CDR3 protein: CAISDTSGEQYF; CDR3 DNA: TGTGCCATCAGTGACACCTCAGGCGAGCAGTACTTC
J gene: TRBJ2-1; D gene: TRBD2; V gene: TRBV13; clone size: NA; CDR3 protein: CASRALAAYNEQFF; CDR3 DNA: TGTGCCAGCCGCGCCCTAGCGGCATACAATGAGCAGTTCTTC
J gene: TRBJ2-1; D gene: NA; V gene: TRBV18; clone size: NA; CDR3 protein: CASSPLDSYNEQFF; CDR3 DNA: TGTGCCAGCTCACCCCTAGACAGCTACAATGAGCAGTTCTTC
J gene: TRBJ2-1; D gene: NA; V gene: TRBV15; clone size: NA; CDR3 protein: CATSRAQGRVDEQFF; CDR3 DNA: TGTGCCACCAGCAGAGCACAGGGCCGTGTCGATGAGCAGTTCTTC
J gene: TRBJ1-2; D gene: TRBD1; V gene: TRBV30; clone size: NA; CDR3 protein: CAWRRGSGQGSDGYTF; CDR3 DNA: TGTGCCTGGAGGCGCGGGTCGGGACAGGGTTCCGATGGCTACACCTTC
J gene: TRBJ1-5; D gene: NA; V gene: TRBV28; clone size: few; CDR3 protein: CASSLGGVGQPQHF; CDR3 DNA: TGTGCCAGCAGTCTAGGGGGGGTAGGTCAGCCCCAGCATTTT
J gene: TRBJ2-7; D gene: NA; V gene: TRBV19; clone size: few; CDR3 protein: CALSGGYYEQYF; CDR3 DNA: TGTGCCTTGAGTGGGGGGTACTACGAGCAGTACTTC
J gene: TRBJ1-1; D gene: TRBD1; V gene: TRBV4-3; clone size: few; CDR3 protein: CASSLRGDTEAFF; CDR3 DNA: TGCGCCAGCAGCCTCAGGGGGGATACTGAAGCTTTCTTT
J gene: TRBJ1-2; D gene: TRBD1; V gene: TRBV29-1; clone size: few; CDR3 protein: CSSSPGQGRGYTF; CDR3 DNA: TGCAGCTCTTCTCCAGGACAGGGTCGTGGCTACACCTTC
J gene: TRBJ2-5; D gene: NA; V gene: TRBV29-1; clone size: few; CDR3 protein: CSVGQLLQETQYF; CDR3 DNA: TGCAGCGTTGGACAGCTATTACAAGAGACCCAGTACTTC
J gene: TRBJ2-2; D gene: NA; V gene: TRBV19; clone size: few; CDR3 protein: CASSIGSDFTGELFF; CDR3 DNA: TGTGCCAGTAGTATAGGAAGCGACTTCACCGGGGAGCTGTTTTTT
J gene: TRBJ2-2; D gene: NA; V gene: TRBV9; clone size: few; CDR3 protein: CASSVGLGGGRGTGELFF; CDR3 DNA: TGTGCCAGCAGCGTAGGATTAGGGGGGGGGCGCGGAACCGGGGAGCTGTTTTTT
J gene: TRBJ2-2; D gene: NA; V gene: TRBV7-2; clone size: few; CDR3 protein: CASSLRGSTGGELFF; CDR3 DNA: TGTGCCAGCAGCTTAAGGGGCAGCACTGGCGGGGAGCTGTTTTTT
J gene: TRBJ2-2; D gene: TRBD1; V gene: TRBV11-2; clone size: NA; CDR3 protein: CASSAGQVSGELFF; CDR3 DNA: TGTGCCAGCAGCGCCGGACAGGTTTCCGGGGAGCTGTTTTTT
J gene: TRBJ2-6; D gene: NA; V gene: TRBV28; clone size: few; CDR3 protein: CASSLTPGAGANVLTF; CDR3 DNA: TGTGCCAGCAGTTTAACCCCAGGGGCTGGGGCCAACGTCCTGACTTTC
J gene: TRBJ2-3; D gene: TRBD1; V gene: TRBV18; clone size: few; CDR3 protein: CASSPGTGGRDTQYF; CDR3 DNA: TGTGCCAGCTCACCGGGGACAGGAGGCCGCGATACGCAGTATTTT
J gene: TRBJ2-3; D gene: NA; V gene: TRBV19; clone size: NA; CDR3 protein: CASSKESATDTQYF; CDR3 DNA: TGTGCCAGTAGTAAGGAGTCGGCCACAGATACGCAGTATTTT
J gene: TRBJ1-1; D gene: NA; V gene: TRBV12-5; clone size: few; CDR3 protein: CASGRGGYTEAFF; CDR3 DNA: TGTGCTAGTGGCCGGGGGGGGTACACTGAAGCTTTCTTT
J gene: TRBJ2-6; D gene: TRBD1; V gene: TRBV18; clone size: few; CDR3 protein: CASSPPGQGAGANVLTF; CDR3 DNA: TGTGCCAGCTCACCTCCGGGACAGGGGGCTGGGGCCAACGTCCTGACTTTC
J gene: TRBJ2-5; D gene: TRBD1; V gene: TRBV19; clone size: few; CDR3 protein: CASSPRQGTETQYF; CDR3 DNA: TGTGCCAGTAGTCCCCGACAGGGAACCGAGACCCAGTACTTC
J gene: TRBJ1-5; D gene: NA; V gene: TRBV11-2; clone size: NA; CDR3 protein: CASSLASGVVNQPQHF; CDR3 DNA: TGTGCCAGCAGCTTAGCCTCAGGGGTGGTCAATCAGCCCCAGCATTTT
J gene: TRBJ1-1; D gene: TRBD1; V gene: TRBV7-3; clone size: few; CDR3 protein: CASSRQGRTEAFF; CDR3 DNA: TGTGCCAGCAGCCGACAGGGGAGAACTGAAGCTTTCTTT
J gene: TRBJ1-1; D gene: NA; V gene: TRBV6-6; clone size: NA; CDR3 protein: CASSYSRLSTEAFF; CDR3 DNA: TGTGCCAGCAGTTACTCCAGGCTTAGCACTGAAGCTTTCTTT
J gene: TRBJ1-5; D gene: NA; V gene: TRBV19; clone size: NA; CDR3 protein: CASTAVGGNQPQHF; CDR3 DNA: TGTGCCAGTACCGCGGTAGGAGGAAATCAGCCCCAGCATTTT
J gene: TRBJ2-5; D gene: TRBD2; V gene: TRBV18; clone size: once; CDR3 protein: CASSPRLAGTQETQYF; CDR3 DNA: TGTGCCAGCTCACCACGACTAGCGGGGACCCAAGAGACCCAGTACTTC
J gene: TRBJ2-5; D gene: TRBD2; V gene: TRBV11-2; clone size: NA; CDR3 protein: CASSLVGTSGLTKTQYF; CDR3 DNA: TGTGCCAGCAGCTTAGTGGGGACTAGCGGTTTGACGAAGACCCAGTACTTC
J gene: TRBJ2-1; D gene: TRBD2; V gene: TRBV6-1; clone size: NA; CDR3 protein: CASRPTGGYEQFF; CDR3 DNA: TGTGCCAGCAGGCCAACCGGGGGGTATGAGCAGTTCTTC
J gene: TRBJ2-3; D gene: TRBD2; V gene: TRBV5-1; clone size: NA; CDR3 protein: CASSWTPTSGSGADTQYF; CDR3 DNA: TGCGCCAGCAGCTGGACTCCGACTAGCGGGAGTGGAGCAGATACGCAGTATTTT
J gene: TRBJ1-2; D gene: NA; V gene: TRBV18; clone size: NA; CDR3 protein: CASSLLDKDGGYTF; CDR3 DNA: TGTGCCAGCTCACTTTTGGACAAGGATGGGGGCTACACCTTC
J gene: TRBJ2-3; D gene: TRBD2; V gene: TRBV29-1; clone size: NA; CDR3 protein: CSLWGTSGSLGTDTQYF; CDR3 DNA: TGCAGCTTATGGGGGACTAGCGGGAGTTTGGGAACAGATACGCAGTATTTT
J gene: TRBJ1-2; D gene: NA; V gene: TRBV7-3; clone size: NA; CDR3 protein: CASSLRGGLNYGYTF; CDR3 DNA: TGTGCCAGCAGCTTAAGGGGGGGCTTGAACTATGGCTACACCTTC
J gene: TRBJ2-7; D gene: NA; V gene: TRBV28; clone size: few; CDR3 protein: CATGVPGYEQYF; CDR3 DNA: TGTGCCACCGGGGTGCCGGGCTACGAGCAGTACTTC
J gene: TRBJ1-2; D gene: NA; V gene: TRBV4-3; clone size: few; CDR3 protein: CASSQVGITGYYGYTF; CDR3 DNA: TGCGCCAGCAGCCAAGTCGGGATAACAGGGTACTATGGCTACACCTTC
J gene: TRBJ2-5; D gene: NA; V gene: TRBV7-2; clone size: NA; CDR3 protein: CASSLDRSQETQYF; CDR3 DNA: TGTGCCAGCAGCCTCGACAGAAGCCAAGAGACCCAGTACTTC
J gene: TRBJ1-4; D gene: NA; V gene: TRBV6-5; clone size: NA; CDR3 protein: CASSYSGRGGEKLFF; CDR3 DNA: TGTGCCAGCAGTTACTCCGGGAGGGGAGGTGAAAAACTGTTTTTT